The clone carrying this T cell receptor beta chain was picked up one time. What it recognizes is unknown. Assay runs were performed at deep level. Clones were sequenced by immunoSEQ multiplex PCR, and TCRdb holds only the in-frame ones, with some missing. Among approximately 600,000 clones, roughly 95% were seen once, and the ten largest hold over 0.09%. Naive CD8 populations comprised CD45RO-negative cells positively selected for CCR7, excluding terminally differentiated effector memory CD45RA+ cells. In germline, CDR1 is SEHNR, CDR2 FQNEAQ (reference sequence). This CDR3 is 16 amino acids long. The ends lost 5 bases at V and 3 bases at J; junction bases unmatched: 8. The sample comes from a study of shared clonotypes between healthy human individuals. In the study overall: Each donor's CD4 naive and CD4 memory cells filled three plates apiece, CD8 naive two, and CD8 memory one.

Study-wide results and limits: It was the few donors that limited the genetic and exposure-history diversity represented.

The sample comprised naive CD8+ T cells sorted from blood. The receptor comes from a woman between 25 and 40 years old in good health. The chain couples TRBV7-9 to TRBJ2-1, with 9 positions matching TRBD2. The CDR3 DNA sequence: TGTGCCAGCAGCATAAGTCTAGCGGGGAACTACAATGAGCAGTTCTTC. Encoded protein: CASSISLAGNYNEQFF.